These 2 T cell receptor beta chains were all obtained from the same sample, sequenced in a study of CXCR3-negative and CXCR3-positive naive CD8 T cells. No antigen has been identified for these receptors. In preparing the TRB cDNA libraries, 5' RACE with UMI labels was used. TCRdb reprocessed the 5' RACE reads; each CDR3 protein has one entry and no DNA is given. This table lists roughly 110,000 distinct CDR3 sequences. Study results and limitations: CXCR3-positive naive cells carried more hydrophobic TRB CDR3s than CXCR3-negative naive cells did.

Sequencing was done on a sample of naive CXCR3+ CD8+ T cells from blood. Subset here: CD45RO-CCR7+CD27+CD95- naive CD8+ T cells expressing CXCR3 (TNR3+). Receptors were obtained from a human donor in good health. Some clones in this sample may be carry-over from other donors' samples.

The chain combines TRBV29-1 with TRBJ2-1. The CDR3 sequence is 12 residues long. Germline V CDR1 and CDR2: SQVTM, ANQGSEA. Here the CDR3 reads CSATGLSNEQFF.

J is TRBJ2-3 and V is TRBV29-1; TCRdb returns TRBD1, unconfirmable since there is no DNA. This CDR3 has 16 amino acids. The germline gives CDR1 SQVTM, CDR2 ANQGSEA. The CDR3 protein is CSVERGKGLLTDTQYF.